This is a list of T cell receptor beta chains from one sample in a study of T cells after posttransplantation cyclophosphamide. The method was immunoSEQ multiplex PCR; TCRdb's version includes in-frame clones alone and lacks a portion of them. The repertoire includes approximately 16,000 clones, about nine tenths of them detected once, and about 4% sits in the top ten. The source material was PBMCs, sampled after an allogeneic stem cell transplant with a calcineurin inhibitor and methotrexate. All receptors come from a male patient aged 45-59 years who received an allogeneic stem cell transplant from an unrelated donor, was CMV-positive, and had chronic GVHD only. Some T cells may have come from the graft donor. The CDR3 runs from the conserved cysteine through the conserved F or W. Rows may omit the clone size; those that give it use once, few, many or a size class.

TRBJ2-7,NA,TRBV18,CASSPTGSRYEQYF
TRBJ1-1,NA,TRBV11-3,CASRGITGGTEAFF
TRBJ1-2,NA,TRBV5-1,CASSWDRANYGYTF
TRBJ1-2,NA,TRBV7-9,CASSGTVYYGYTF
TRBJ1-2,NA,TRBV9,CASSVASGTGPYGYTF
TRBJ2-3,NA,TRBV6-6,CASRRDSYNPTDTQYF
TRBJ2-7,NA,TRBV11-3,CASSRGTGEYF
TRBJ2-1,once,TRBV27,CASSRGDTYNEQFF
TRBJ2-1,NA,TRBV7-9,CASSLAARGPEGYNEQFF
TRBJ2-7,NA,TRBV15,CATSREGSGFAYEQYF
TRBJ1-1,NA,TRBV7-9,CASSLTENTEAFF
TRBJ2-7,NA,TRBV11-3,CASSSDGRGSEQYF
TRBJ2-1,NA,TRBV4-1,CASSQDPPGEYNEQFF
TRBJ2-7,NA,TRBV27,CASSWTGSSYEQYF
TRBJ2-3,once,TRBV7-9,CASSFVSGGPNTQYF
TRBJ1-3,NA,TRBV6-6,CAAQGSGNTIYF
TRBJ2-5,NA,TRBV7-6,CASSPDTSGGNQETQYF
TRBJ1-2,NA,TRBV11-3,CASSLQRYGYTF
TRBJ1-2,NA,TRBV5-3,CARSIPSGTGNYGYTF
TRBJ2-1,NA,TRBV27,CASSLQESFNEQFF
TRBJ2-7,NA,TRBV29-1,CSVEGQGEGYEQYF
TRBJ2-7,NA,TRBV6-5,CASSYGASLAEQYF
TRBJ2-7,NA,TRBV7-9,CASSLGHSSYEQYF
TRBJ2-1,NA,TRBV6-6,CASDAGEEQFF